This is a list of T cell receptor beta chains from one sample in a study of blood T cell repertoires in COVID-19. Clones were sequenced by immunoSEQ multiplex PCR, and TCRdb holds only the in-frame ones, with some missing. The sample holds some 53,000 clones, about 90% seen once. The specimen sequenced was peripheral blood. These receptors came from a human donor with active COVID-19. The donor label of this sample is uncertain. CDR3s include the opening cysteine and the closing phenylalanine or tryptophan. The D gene is left open where the match is weak. A row's size may be missing; if present it is once, few, many or a size class.

cdr3_nt	cdr3_aa	d_call	clone_size	j_call	v_call
TGTGCCAGTAGGCTGACAGGGGGCTCCTATAATTCACCCCTCCACTTT	CASRLTGGSYNSPLHF	TRBD1	NA	TRBJ1-6	TRBV19
TGTGCCAGCAACCTCCAGGGAAGGTCTAATGAAAAACTGTTTTTT	CASNLQGRSNEKLFF	NA	NA	TRBJ1-4	TRBV2
TGTGCCAGCAGCTTGGGCGATAGAATTGAGCAGTTCTTC	CASSLGDRIEQFF	NA	NA	TRBJ2-1	TRBV5-6
TGTGCCAGTAGTATGGTTGGACAGCCAAACACTGAAGCTTTCTTT	CASSMVGQPNTEAFF	NA	NA	TRBJ1-1	TRBV19
TGTGCCAGCTTGTGGAGACTCCGGGACACCCTGGGCTATGGCTACACCTTC	CASLWRLRDTLGYGYTF	NA	NA	TRBJ1-2	TRBV21-1
TGTGCCAGCAGTGTACAGCGGGGGGGCGACCAAGAGACCCAGTACTTC	CASSVQRGGDQETQYF	TRBD2	NA	TRBJ2-5	TRBV6-1
TGTGCCAGCAGTCAGCAGGGCACTAATGAAAAACTGTTTTTT	CASSQQGTNEKLFF	NA	NA	TRBJ1-4	TRBV6-5
TGTGCCAGCAGCGTAGGCGGGGGGCCGACCTACGAGCAGTACTTC	CASSVGGGPTYEQYF	TRBD2	NA	TRBJ2-7	TRBV9
TGTGCCAGCAGCTTAGGGACAGGAGAAAACACTGAAGCTTTCTTT	CASSLGTGENTEAFF	TRBD1	NA	TRBJ1-1	TRBV7-6
TGTGCCAGCAGTGCTGACGGGGGGTCTAGCACAGATACGCAGTATTTT	CASSADGGSSTDTQYF	TRBD2	NA	TRBJ2-3	TRBV2
TGTGCCAGCTCGACTCAGGGGTACACTGAAGCTTTCTTT	CASSTQGYTEAFF	NA	NA	TRBJ1-1	TRBV14
TGTGCCAGCACCGGGGTCAGGAGCGGGGTAGCTTTCTTT	CASTGVRSGVAFF	NA	NA	TRBJ1-1	TRBV3-1/TRBV3-2
TGCAGTGCTGGCGGTAGGAATGAGCAGTTCTTC	CSAGGRNEQFF	NA	NA	TRBJ2-1	TRBV20-1
TGTGCCAGTAGTGACAGGGGCAGCAGTCAGCCCCAGCATTTT	CASSDRGSSQPQHF	TRBD1	NA	TRBJ1-5	TRBV19
TGTGCCAGCAGCCTGAGCGGGGGGGTCAAATCCTACGAGCAGTACTTC	CASSLSGGVKSYEQYF	TRBD2	NA	TRBJ2-7	TRBV7-2
TGTGCCAGCAGCCCACAGGGGAACTATGGCTACACCTTC	CASSPQGNYGYTF	TRBD1	few	TRBJ1-2	TRBV7-9
TGTGCCAGCAGCCCCAGCGGGGGGAGCTACTACGAGCAGTACTTC	CASSPSGGSYYEQYF	TRBD2	NA	TRBJ2-7	TRBV3-1/TRBV3-2
TGCAGTGCATCTACCTACAATGAGCAGTTCTTC	CSASTYNEQFF	NA	NA	TRBJ2-1	TRBV20-1
TGTGCCAGCAGCCTGACACCGAACACCGGGGAGCTGTTTTTT	CASSLTPNTGELFF	NA	NA	TRBJ2-2	TRBV7-3
TGTGCCACCCCCGGGACAGAACAAGAGACCCAGTACTTC	CATPGTEQETQYF	TRBD1	once	TRBJ2-5	TRBV24-1
TGCGCCAGCACTCCCCAGGGCGGGGGGCGTGGCACAGATACGCAGTATTTT	CASTPQGGGRGTDTQYF	TRBD2	NA	TRBJ2-3	TRBV5-1
TGTGCCAGCAGCCAACAGGGGACGACTAACTATGGCTACACCTTC	CASSQQGTTNYGYTF	NA	NA	TRBJ1-2	TRBV4-2
TGCGCCAGCAGCCCTTCGGGGCGGGGGGGCGAGCAGTACTTC	CASSPSGRGGEQYF	TRBD2	NA	TRBJ2-7	TRBV5-1
TGTGCCAGCAGCTTTCTCGGGACAGGGGTTGAAGCTTTCTTT	CASSFLGTGVEAFF	TRBD1	NA	TRBJ1-1	TRBV7-9
TGTGCCAGCAGCGTAGACACTAGCGGGGGGGCCCGGGAGCAGTTCTTC	CASSVDTSGGAREQFF	TRBD2	NA	TRBJ2-1	TRBV7-2
TGTGCCAGCAGCCCCGCAGGGTTCACAGATACGCAGTATTTT	CASSPAGFTDTQYF	NA	NA	TRBJ2-3	TRBV7-2
TGTGCCAGCTCCCCCAGTTGGGGCGATGAGCAGTTCTTC	CASSPSWGDEQFF	NA	NA	TRBJ2-1	TRBV18
TGTGCCAGCAGCCCAGACAAGATCAAAGGTCAGCCCCAGCATTTT	CASSPDKIKGQPQHF	NA	few	TRBJ1-5	TRBV7-2
TGTGCCAGCAGCCTTAGGACTAGCGGGAGCAATGAGCAGTTCTTC	CASSLRTSGSNEQFF	TRBD2	NA	TRBJ2-1	TRBV4-2
TGTGCCAGTAGGCCCTTAAGAGGGCCCACCGGGGAGCTGTTTTTT	CASRPLRGPTGELFF	NA	NA	TRBJ2-2	TRBV19
TGCGCCAGCAGCTTGTCAGGGGTCTCCTACGAGCAGTACTTC	CASSLSGVSYEQYF	NA	few	TRBJ2-7	TRBV5-1
TGTGCCAGCAGTCAAACAGGGGGCGGCCAGCCCCAGCATTTT	CASSQTGGGQPQHF	TRBD1	many	TRBJ1-5	TRBV28
TGTGCCAGCAGCGCCGCGACAGGGGGCCTGGATACGCAGTATTTT	CASSAATGGLDTQYF	TRBD1	NA	TRBJ2-3	TRBV9